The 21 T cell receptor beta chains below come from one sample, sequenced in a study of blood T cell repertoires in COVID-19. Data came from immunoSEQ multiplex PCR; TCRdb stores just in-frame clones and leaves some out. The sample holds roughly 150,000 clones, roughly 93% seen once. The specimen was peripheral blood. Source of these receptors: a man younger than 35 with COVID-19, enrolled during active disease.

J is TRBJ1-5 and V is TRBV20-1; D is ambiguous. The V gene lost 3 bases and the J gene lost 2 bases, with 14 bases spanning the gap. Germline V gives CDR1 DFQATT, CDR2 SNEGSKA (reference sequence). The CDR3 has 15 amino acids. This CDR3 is CSASVHEEGNQPQHF. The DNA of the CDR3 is TGCAGTGCTAGTGTCCACGAGGAGGGCAATCAGCCCCAGCATTTT.

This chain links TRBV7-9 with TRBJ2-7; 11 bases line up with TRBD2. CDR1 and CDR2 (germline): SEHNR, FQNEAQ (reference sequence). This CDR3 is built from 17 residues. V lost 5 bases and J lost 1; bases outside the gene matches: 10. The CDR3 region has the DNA TGTGCCAGCAGCGGGGGTAGAACTAGCGGGAGATCCTACGAGCAGTACTTC. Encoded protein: CASSGGRTSGRSYEQYF.

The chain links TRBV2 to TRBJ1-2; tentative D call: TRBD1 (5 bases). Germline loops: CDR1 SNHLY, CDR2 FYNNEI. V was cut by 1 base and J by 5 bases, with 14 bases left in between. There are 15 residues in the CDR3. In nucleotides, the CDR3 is TGTGCCAGCAGTGAAGAGGCAGGGTTACGATATGGCTACACCTTC. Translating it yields CASSEEAGLRYGYTF. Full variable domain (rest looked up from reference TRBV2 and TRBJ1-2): EPEVTQTPSHQVTQMGQEVILRCVPISNHLYFYWYRQILGQKVEFLVSFYNNEISEKSEIFDDQFSVERPDGSNFTLKIRSTKLEDSAMYFCASSEEAGLRYGYTFGSGTRLTVV.

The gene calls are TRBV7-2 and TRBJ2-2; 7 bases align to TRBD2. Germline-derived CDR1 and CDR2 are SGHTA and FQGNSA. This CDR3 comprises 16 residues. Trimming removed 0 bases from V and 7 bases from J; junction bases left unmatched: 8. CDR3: CASSLAIGRENGELFF. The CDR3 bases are TGTGCCAGCAGCTTAGCGATAGGGAGGGAGAACGGGGAGCTGTTTTTT.

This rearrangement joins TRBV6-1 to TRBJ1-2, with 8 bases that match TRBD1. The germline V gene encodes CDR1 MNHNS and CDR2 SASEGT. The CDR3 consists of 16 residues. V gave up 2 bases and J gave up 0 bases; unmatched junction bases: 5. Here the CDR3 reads CASSERPQGANYGYTF. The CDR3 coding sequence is TGTGCCAGCAGTGAAAGACCACAGGGGGCTAACTATGGCTACACCTTC.

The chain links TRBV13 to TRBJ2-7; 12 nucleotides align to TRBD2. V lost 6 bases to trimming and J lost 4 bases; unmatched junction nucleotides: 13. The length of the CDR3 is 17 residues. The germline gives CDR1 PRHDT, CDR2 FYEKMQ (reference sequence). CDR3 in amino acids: CASSPGLAGPRVYEQYF. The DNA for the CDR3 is TGTGCCAGCAGTCCGGGACTAGCGGGCCCCCGGGTTTACGAGCAGTACTTC.

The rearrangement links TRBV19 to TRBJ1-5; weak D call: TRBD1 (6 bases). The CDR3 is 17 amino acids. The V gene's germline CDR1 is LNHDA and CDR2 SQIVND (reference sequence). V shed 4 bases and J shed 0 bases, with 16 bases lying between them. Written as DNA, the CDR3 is TGTGCCAGTAGTAGTTTGGGGGCGCGCTATAGCAATCAGCCCCAGCATTTT. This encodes CASSSLGARYSNQPQHF. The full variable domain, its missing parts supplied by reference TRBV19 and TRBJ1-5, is DGGITQSPKYLFRKEGQNVTLSCEQNLNHDAMYWYRQDPGQGLRLIYYSQIVNDFQKGDIAEGYSVSREKKESFPLTVTSAQKNPTAFYLCASSSLGARYSNQPQHFGDGTRLSIL.

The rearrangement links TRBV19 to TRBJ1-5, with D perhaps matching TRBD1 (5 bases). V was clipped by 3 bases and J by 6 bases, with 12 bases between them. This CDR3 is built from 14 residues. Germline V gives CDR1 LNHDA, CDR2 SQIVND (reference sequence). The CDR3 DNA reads TGTGCCAGTAGTATGGGAGGGGAGGCTCAGCCCCAGCATTTT. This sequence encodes CASSMGGEAQPQHF.

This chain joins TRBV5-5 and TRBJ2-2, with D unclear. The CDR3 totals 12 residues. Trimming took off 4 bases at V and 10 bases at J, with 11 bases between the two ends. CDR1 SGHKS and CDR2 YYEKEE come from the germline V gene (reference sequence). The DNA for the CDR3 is TGTGCCAGCAGCAGGTCAAGCGAGGAGCTGTTTTTT. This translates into CASSRSSEELFF.

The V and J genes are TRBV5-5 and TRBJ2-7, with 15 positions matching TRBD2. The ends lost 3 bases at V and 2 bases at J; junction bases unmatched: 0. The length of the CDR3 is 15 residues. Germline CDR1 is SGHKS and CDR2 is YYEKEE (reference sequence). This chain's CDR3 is CASSWTSGRAYEQYF. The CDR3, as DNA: TGTGCCAGCAGCTGGACTAGCGGGAGGGCCTACGAGCAGTACTTC.

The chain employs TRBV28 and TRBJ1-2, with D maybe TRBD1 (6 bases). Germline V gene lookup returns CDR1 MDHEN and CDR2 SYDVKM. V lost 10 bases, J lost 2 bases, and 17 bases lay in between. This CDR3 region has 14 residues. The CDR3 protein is CATTGGGVNYGYTF. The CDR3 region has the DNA TGTGCCACCACGGGGGGCGGCGTGAACTATGGCTACACCTTC.

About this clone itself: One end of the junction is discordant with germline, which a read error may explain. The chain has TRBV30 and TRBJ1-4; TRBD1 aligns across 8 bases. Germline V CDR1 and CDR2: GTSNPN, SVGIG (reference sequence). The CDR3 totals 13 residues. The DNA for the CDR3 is TGTGCCTGGAGCGACAGGGGAGGTGAAAAACTGCTTTTT. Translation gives CAWSDRGGEKLLF. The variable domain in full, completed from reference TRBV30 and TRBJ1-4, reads SQTIHQWPATLVQPVGSPLSLECTVEGTSNPNLYWYRQAAGRGLQLLFYSVGIGQISSEVPQNLSASRPQDRQFILSSKKLLLSDSGFYLCAWSDRGGEKLLFGSGTQLSVL.

DNA of the CDR3: TGTGCCAGCAGCTTGACTAGCGGCTCCTACGAGCAGTACTTC. Translation: CASSLTSGSYEQYF. The V call is TRBV13, the J call TRBJ2-7; TRBD2 aligns across 9 bases. Germline values: CDR1 PRHDT, CDR2 FYEKMQ (reference sequence). The V and J ends lost 3 bases and 0 bases, in that order; junction bases with no gene match: 0. The CDR3 covers 14 residues.

CDR3 protein: CAISAAGMRDTQYF. In DNA, the CDR3 is TGTGCCATCAGTGCGGCGGGGATGAGAGATACGCAGTATTTT. The rearrangement uses TRBV10-3 and TRBJ2-3; D may be TRBD2 (6 bases). V was shortened by 4 bases and J by 5 bases, with 13 bases between the two germline ends. From germline, CDR1 is ENHRY and CDR2 SYGVKD. This CDR3 is built from 14 residues.

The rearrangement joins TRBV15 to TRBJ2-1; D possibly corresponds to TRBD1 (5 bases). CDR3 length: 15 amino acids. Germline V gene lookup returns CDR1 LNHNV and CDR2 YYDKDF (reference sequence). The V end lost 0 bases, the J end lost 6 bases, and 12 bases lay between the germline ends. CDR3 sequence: CATSRDRQGVNEQFF. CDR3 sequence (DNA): TGTGCCACCAGCAGAGATCGTCAGGGCGTCAATGAGCAGTTCTTC.

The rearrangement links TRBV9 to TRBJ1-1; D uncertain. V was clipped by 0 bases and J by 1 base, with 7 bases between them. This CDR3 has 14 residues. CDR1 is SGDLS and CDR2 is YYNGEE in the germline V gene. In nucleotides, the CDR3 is TGTGCCAGCAGCGTAGATCGACAGAACACTGAAGCTTTCTTT. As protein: CASSVDRQNTEAFF. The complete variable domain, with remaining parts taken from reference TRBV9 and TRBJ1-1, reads DSGVTQTPKHLITATGQRVTLRCSPRSGDLSVYWYQQSLDQGLQFLIQYYNGEERAKGNILERFSAQQFPDLHSELNLSSLELGDSALYFCASSVDRQNTEAFFGQGTRLTVV.

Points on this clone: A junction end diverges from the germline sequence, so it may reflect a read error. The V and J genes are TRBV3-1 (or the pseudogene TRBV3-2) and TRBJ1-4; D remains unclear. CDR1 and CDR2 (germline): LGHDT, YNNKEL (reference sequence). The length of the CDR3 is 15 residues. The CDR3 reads CASSQGPIVGEKLLF. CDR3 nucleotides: TGTGCCAGCAGCCAAGGCCCGATTGTCGGTGAAAAACTGCTTTTT.

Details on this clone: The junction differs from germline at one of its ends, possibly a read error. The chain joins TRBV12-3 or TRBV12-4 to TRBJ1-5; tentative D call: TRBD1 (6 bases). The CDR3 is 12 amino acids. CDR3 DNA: TGTGCCAGCAGTTTTGGGGGGGGGCCAGGGAACTTT. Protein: CASSFGGGPGNF.

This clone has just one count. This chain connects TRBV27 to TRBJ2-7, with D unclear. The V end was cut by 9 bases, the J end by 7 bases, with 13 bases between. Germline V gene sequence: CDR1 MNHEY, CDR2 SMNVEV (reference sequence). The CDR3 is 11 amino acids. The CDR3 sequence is CASPEVREQYF. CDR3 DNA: TGTGCCAGTCCTGAAGTGCGGGAGCAGTACTTC.

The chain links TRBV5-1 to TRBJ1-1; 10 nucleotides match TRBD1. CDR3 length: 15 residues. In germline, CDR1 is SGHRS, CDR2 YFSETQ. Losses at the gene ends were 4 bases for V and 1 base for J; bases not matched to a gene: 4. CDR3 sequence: CASSRTGGGNTEAFF. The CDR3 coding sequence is TGCGCCAGCAGCAGGACAGGGGGAGGGAACACTGAAGCTTTCTTT.

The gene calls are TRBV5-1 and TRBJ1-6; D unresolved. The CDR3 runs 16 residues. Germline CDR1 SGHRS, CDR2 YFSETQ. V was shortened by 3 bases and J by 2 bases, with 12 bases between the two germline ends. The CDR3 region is CASSSGPTTYNSPLHF. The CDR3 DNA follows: TGCGCCAGCAGCTCGGGTCCGACCACCTATAATTCACCCCTCCACTTT.